This TCR beta chain is drawn from a study of CD8 T cells in Susac syndrome. General observations from the study: The study acknowledged a relatively small number of individuals in its TCR sequencing and HLA analysis.

The study sequenced TCR beta in blood CD8+ and CD4+ T cells. The patients who served as multiple sclerosis controls were treatment-naive and had stable or active relapsing-remitting disease that fulfilled the revised McDonald criteria. Of note for this clonotype: The antigen is not known.

Reverse transcription of roughly 0.45 to 1 ug RNA was performed with random hexamers. The authors amplified TCR beta CDR3 across 54 Vbeta and 13 Jbeta using immunoSEQ multiplex PCR. One entry per CDR3 protein, called by TCRdb with MiXCR from the immunoSEQ multiplex PCR reads. The sample records 100,000 to 150,000 distinct CDR3 sequences, 75% to 90% being singletons. This CDR3 comprises 12 residues. V gave up 3 bases and J gave up 7 bases, with 7 bases separating them. The germline gives CDR1 SGHNT, CDR2 YENEEA. The TCR was taken from a human donor with multiple sclerosis. Sequencing used CD8+ T cells from PBMCs. The chain carries TRBV11-3 and TRBJ2-1; no firm D call. The CDR3 nucleotides are TGTGCCAGCAGCTTTCGTGAGAATGAGCAGTTCTTC. Its translation is CASSFRENEQFF.